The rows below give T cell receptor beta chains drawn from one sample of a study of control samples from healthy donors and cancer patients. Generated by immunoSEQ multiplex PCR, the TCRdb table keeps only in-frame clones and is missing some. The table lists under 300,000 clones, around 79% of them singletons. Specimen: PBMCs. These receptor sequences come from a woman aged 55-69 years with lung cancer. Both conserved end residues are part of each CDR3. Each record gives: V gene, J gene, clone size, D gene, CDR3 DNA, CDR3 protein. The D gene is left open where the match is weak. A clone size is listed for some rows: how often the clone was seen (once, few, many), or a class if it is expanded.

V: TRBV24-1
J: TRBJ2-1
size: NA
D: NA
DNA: TGTGCCACCAGTGATCAATCTATGGGCTCCTACAATGAGCAGTTCTTC
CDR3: CATSDQSMGSYNEQFF

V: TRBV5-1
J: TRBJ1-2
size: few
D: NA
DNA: TGCGCCAGCAGCTTCGGATATAGGATCGGGGGAAGCTATGGCTACACCTTC
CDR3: CASSFGYRIGGSYGYTF

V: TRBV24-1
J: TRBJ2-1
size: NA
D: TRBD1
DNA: TGTGCCACCAGTGTCCATCGGTACGGACAGGGGGCGGTCAATGAGCAGTTCTTC
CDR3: CATSVHRYGQGAVNEQFF

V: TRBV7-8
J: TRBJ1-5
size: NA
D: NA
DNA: TGTGCCAGCAGCTTGACCAGGGTCGATCAGCCCCAGCATTTT
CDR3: CASSLTRVDQPQHF

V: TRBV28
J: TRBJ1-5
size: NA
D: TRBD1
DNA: TGTGCCAGCAGTCTGACAGGGCAGGGTCAGCCCCAGCATTTT
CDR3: CASSLTGQGQPQHF

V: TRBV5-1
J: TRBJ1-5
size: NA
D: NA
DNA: TGCGCCAGCAGATTGAATTTTGGGGCAAACCAGCCCCAGCATTTT
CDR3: CASRLNFGANQPQHF

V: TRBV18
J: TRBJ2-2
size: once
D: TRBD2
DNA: TGTGCCAGCTCACCACGGCTAGCGGGTACCGGGGAGCTGTTTTTT
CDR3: CASSPRLAGTGELFF

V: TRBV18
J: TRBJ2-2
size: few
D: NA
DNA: TGTGCCAGCTCACCAACGCACGGGGAGCTGTTTTTT
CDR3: CASSPTHGELFF

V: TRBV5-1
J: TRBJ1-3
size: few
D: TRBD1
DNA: TGCGCCAGCAGCTTGGGACAGGGGGCGGACACCATATATTTT
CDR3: CASSLGQGADTIYF

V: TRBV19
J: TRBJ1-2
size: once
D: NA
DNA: TGTGCCAGTAGTCTAGGGGCAAGGGACTATGGCTACACCTTC
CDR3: CASSLGARDYGYTF

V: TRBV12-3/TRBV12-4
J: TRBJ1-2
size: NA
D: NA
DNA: TGTGCCAGCAGAATACAGGGAGTTCGTGGCTACACCTTC
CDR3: CASRIQGVRGYTF

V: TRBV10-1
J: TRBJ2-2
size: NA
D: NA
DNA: TGCGCCAGCAGTGAGTCGGGGTTTGGCGGGGAGCTGTTTTTT
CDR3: CASSESGFGGELFF

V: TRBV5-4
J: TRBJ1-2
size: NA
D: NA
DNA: TGTGCCAGCAGCGCATCTTCCAGGGTGGGCTACACCTTC
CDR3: CASSASSRVGYTF